The rows below give T cell receptor beta chains drawn from one sample of a study of blood T cells in healthy people across ages. TCRdb used MiXCR to reprocess the 5' RACE reads, holding one entry per CDR3 protein. The sample yields about 580,000 distinct CDR3 sequences, around half seen once. The sample was blood. The source of these receptors is a man older than 75 in good health. Each CDR3 is given with its conserved first and last residue. A D gene is named only where the DNA matches it firmly. Size values are once, few and many counts, or a class for expanded clones, and some rows have none.

j_gene: TRBJ2-6; v_gene: TRBV7-9; abundance: -; d_gene: -; CDR3aa: CAAVGANVLTF; CDR3nt: TGTGCTGCGGTTGGGGCCAACGTCCTGACTTTC
j_gene: TRBJ1-4; v_gene: TRBV5-6; abundance: -; d_gene: TRBD1; CDR3aa: CASSLRQGAEKLFF; CDR3nt: TGTGCCAGCAGCTTGAGGCAGGGGGCTGAAAAACTGTTTTTT
j_gene: TRBJ2-7; v_gene: TRBV25-1; abundance: -; d_gene: -; CDR3aa: CASSDPKGREAYEQYF; CDR3nt: TGTGCCAGCAGTGACCCTAAGGGTAGGGAAGCCTACGAGCAGTACTTC
j_gene: TRBJ2-3; v_gene: TRBV9; abundance: -; d_gene: -; CDR3aa: CASSQMGADTQYF; CDR3nt: TGTGCCAGCAGCCAAATGGGAGCAGATACGCAGTATTTT
j_gene: TRBJ2-1; v_gene: TRBV3-1; abundance: few; d_gene: TRBD2; CDR3aa: CASSQDPRGVSSYNEQFF; CDR3nt: TGTGCCAGCAGCCAAGATCCTCGGGGGGTCAGCTCCTACAATGAGCAGTTCTTC
j_gene: TRBJ2-5; v_gene: TRBV20-1; abundance: -; d_gene: TRBD2; CDR3aa: CSAGGERTMYF; CDR3nt: TGCAGTGCTGGGGGGGAGCGAACAATGTACTTC
j_gene: TRBJ2-7; v_gene: TRBV4-3; abundance: -; d_gene: TRBD1; CDR3aa: CASIRGTGVTYNEQYF; CDR3nt: TGCGCCAGCATTCGGGGTACAGGGGTGACCTACAATGAGCAGTACTTC
j_gene: TRBJ2-5; v_gene: TRBV29-1; abundance: -; d_gene: -; CDR3aa: CSVVGGVERVQYF; CDR3nt: TGCAGCGTTGTTGGGGGAGTCGAGCGGGTGCAGTACTTC
j_gene: TRBJ2-1; v_gene: TRBV20-1; abundance: few; d_gene: TRBD2; CDR3aa: CSASGGADEQFF; CDR3nt: TGCAGTGCTAGCGGGGGGGCAGATGAGCAGTTCTTC
j_gene: TRBJ2-2; v_gene: TRBV9; abundance: -; d_gene: TRBD2; CDR3aa: CASSAPLAGGNTGELFF; CDR3nt: TGTGCCAGCAGCGCACCACTAGCGGGGGGGAACACCGGGGAGCTGTTTTTT
j_gene: TRBJ1-2; v_gene: TRBV9; abundance: -; d_gene: -; CDR3aa: CASSPEEGRSYGYTF; CDR3nt: TGTGCCAGCAGCCCCGAAGAGGGACGCAGCTATGGCTACACCTTC
j_gene: TRBJ1-6; v_gene: TRBV7-2; abundance: few; d_gene: -; CDR3aa: CASSFQDRHNSPLHF; CDR3nt: TGTGCCAGCAGCTTTCAGGACCGCCATAATTCACCCCTCCACTTT
j_gene: TRBJ2-5; v_gene: TRBV27; abundance: -; d_gene: -; CDR3aa: CASREDSQETQYF; CDR3nt: TGTGCCAGCAGGGAGGACAGCCAAGAGACCCAGTACTTC
j_gene: TRBJ2-5; v_gene: TRBV20-1; abundance: few; d_gene: TRBD2; CDR3aa: CSARVWRLADQETQYF; CDR3nt: TGCAGTGCTAGAGTTTGGAGACTAGCGGACCAAGAGACCCAGTACTTC
j_gene: TRBJ2-7; v_gene: TRBV20-1; abundance: few; d_gene: -; CDR3aa: CSARHTRRSYEQYF; CDR3nt: TGCAGTGCTAGACACACCCGAAGGTCCTACGAGCAGTACTTC
j_gene: TRBJ2-5; v_gene: TRBV5-6; abundance: few; d_gene: TRBD1; CDR3aa: CASSLDRGFIYQYF; CDR3nt: TGTGCCAGCAGCTTGGACAGGGGTTTCATTTATCAGTACTTC
j_gene: TRBJ2-3; v_gene: TRBV2; abundance: -; d_gene: -; CDR3aa: CAGMQGDTQYF; CDR3nt: TGTGCCGGCATGCAAGGGGATACGCAGTATTTT
j_gene: TRBJ2-1; v_gene: TRBV7-2; abundance: few; d_gene: -; CDR3aa: CASSFLSGSNEQFF; CDR3nt: TGTGCCAGCAGCTTTCTCTCCGGATCCAATGAGCAGTTCTTC
j_gene: TRBJ2-1; v_gene: TRBV9; abundance: few; d_gene: -; CDR3aa: CASSRDWANFNEQFF; CDR3nt: TGTGCCAGCAGCCGGGACTGGGCCAATTTCAATGAGCAGTTCTTC
j_gene: TRBJ2-1; v_gene: TRBV14; abundance: -; d_gene: -; CDR3aa: CASSQNFQWSDEQFF; CDR3nt: TGTGCCAGCAGCCAAAATTTTCAATGGTCGGATGAGCAGTTCTTC
j_gene: TRBJ2-7; v_gene: TRBV29-1; abundance: -; d_gene: -; CDR3aa: CSVAGQSTFYEQYF; CDR3nt: TGCAGCGTAGCCGGACAGTCCACCTTCTACGAGCAGTACTTC
j_gene: TRBJ2-3; v_gene: TRBV20-1; abundance: -; d_gene: TRBD2; CDR3aa: CSVGGRGIGHTDTQYF; CDR3nt: TGCAGTGTAGGCGGGAGGGGGATTGGGCACACAGATACGCAGTATTTT